This T cell receptor beta chain was recorded in a study of graft-versus-host responses after intestinal transplantation. The CDR3 contains 15 residues. Trimming at V came to 3 bases and at J to 0 bases, leaving 4 bases not matched to a gene. Germline CDR1 and CDR2: SGHDT and YYEEEE. The assay was immunoSEQ multiplex PCR, and TCRdb's table has in-frame clones only and misses some. The sample lists about 97,000 clones, over 75% occurring once. The input for sequencing was PBMCs, taken 450 to 460 days after intestinal transplant. The rearrangement uses TRBV5-6 and TRBJ1-1; TRBD1 matches 8 bases. This receptor was obtained from a human patient who received an intestinal transplant, so some T cells may come from the graft donor. The CDR3: CASSWTGSLNTEAFF. The CDR3 DNA is TGTGCCAGCAGCTGGACAGGGTCCTTGAACACTGAAGCTTTCTTT.